One and the same sample provided the 11 T cell receptor beta chains below, sequenced in a study of cytomegalovirus exposure and HLA in healthy donors. Measured with immunoSEQ multiplex PCR; TCRdb has only the in-frame clones, and not every one. The sample lists roughly 300,000 clones, approximately 90% occurring once. The sequencing input was PBMCs. Source of these receptors: a woman in her twenties or thirties in good health and CMV-seropositive.

The chain joins TRBV9 to TRBJ1-1; possibly TRBD1 for D (6 bases). Trimming left V 4 bases short and J 3 bases short, with 22 bases between. The CDR3 runs 17 residues. Germline-derived CDR1 and CDR2 are SGDLS and YYNGEE. CDR3 sequence (DNA): TGTGCCAGCAGCCGACGACAGGTCCAGGCTGGGTACACTGAAGCTTTCTTT. Translating gives CASSRRQVQAGYTEAFF.

This chain joins TRBV4-1 and TRBJ2-7; 9 bases align to TRBD2. V gave up 0 bases and J gave up 2 bases; unmatched junction bases: 5. The V gene's germline CDR1 is MGHRA and CDR2 YSYEKL. The CDR3 runs 16 residues. CDR3 in DNA: TGCGCCAGCAGCCAAGAACGTAGCGGGAGCACCTACGAGCAGTACTTC. Translating gives CASSQERSGSTYEQYF.

The gene calls are TRBV4-3 and TRBJ1-2; TRBD1 might be the D (6 bases). The CDR3 is 18 residues long. Germline V gene lookup returns CDR1 LGHNA and CDR2 YSLEER. Trimming cost V 0 bases and J 4 bases, with 21 bases left between them. The CDR3 spells CASSQDHQGQWEGYGYTF. CDR3 DNA sequence: TGCGCCAGCAGCCAAGACCATCAGGGGCAGTGGGAAGGCTATGGCTACACCTTC.

This rearrangement joins TRBV10-3 to TRBJ1-2; D ambiguous. Trimming pared 1 base from V and 6 bases from J, leaving 12 bases between. The length of the CDR3 is 14 residues. Germline lookup yields CDR1 ENHRY and CDR2 SYGVKD. CDR3 in amino acids: CAISEFKGRDGYTF. The DNA for the CDR3 is TGTGCCATCAGTGAGTTTAAAGGGCGGGATGGCTACACCTTC.

This chain connects TRBV11-1 to TRBJ2-2; D unresolved. Germline CDR1 and CDR2: SGHAT and FQDESV (reference sequence). The V end was cut by 5 bases, the J end by 3 bases, with 22 bases between. The CDR3 extends over 18 amino acids. CDR3 bases: TGTGCCAGCAGCCCCGAGAGTTTGGGTAGCTTTTACACCGGGGAGCTGTTTTTT. Amino acids: CASSPESLGSFYTGELFF.

The chain has TRBV27 and TRBJ2-7; weak D call: TRBD2 (6 bases). Germline CDR1 is MNHEY and CDR2 is SMNVEV (reference sequence). V was trimmed by 4 bases and J by 0 bases, leaving 13 bases between them. The CDR3 consists of 15 residues. The CDR3 reads CASSSGLLGSYEQYF. The CDR3 coding sequence is TGTGCCAGCAGTTCGGGACTCCTGGGCTCCTACGAGCAGTACTTC.

The V and J genes are TRBV5-1 and TRBJ2-7; TRBD2 matches at 7 bases. Germline trimming cut 0 bases from V and 3 bases from J; bases unmatched to any gene: 3. Germline V gene lookup returns CDR1 SGHRS and CDR2 YFSETQ. The CDR3 is 14 amino acids. The CDR3 is CASSLGSGIYEQYF. For the CDR3, the DNA is TGCGCCAGCAGCTTGGGGAGCGGGATCTACGAGCAGTACTTC.

In its sample, this clone was seen once. The CDR3 loop reads CASSLDQPLGTDTQYF. The DNA for the CDR3 is TGCGCCAGCAGCTTGGATCAGCCGTTGGGCACAGATACGCAGTATTTT. The chain couples TRBV5-1 to TRBJ2-3, with unresolved D. V was cut by 0 bases and J by 1 base, with 12 bases left in between. The CDR3 is made up of 16 amino acids. Germline V gene lookup returns CDR1 SGHRS and CDR2 YFSETQ.

The rearrangement links TRBV9 to TRBJ2-3; D is perhaps TRBD1 (5 bases). Germline loops: CDR1 SGDLS, CDR2 YYNGEE. The CDR3 length is 15 residues. V lost 0 bases and J 1 base, leaving 9 bases between the germline ends. CDR3 DNA: TGTGCCAGCAGCGTAGCTTGGGGCCGCACAGATACGCAGTATTTT. It yields the protein CASSVAWGRTDTQYF.

This clone was seen a single time. The CDR3 spells CASSMQLGYEQYF. In nucleotides, the CDR3 is TGTGCCAGTAGTATGCAGCTTGGCTACGAGCAGTACTTC. J is TRBJ2-7 and V is TRBV19; D gene unclear. Trimming pared 3 bases from V and 3 bases from J, leaving 9 bases between. CDR3 length equals 13 residues. Germline loops: CDR1 LNHDA, CDR2 SQIVND (reference sequence).

This chain links TRBV27 with TRBJ1-1; D is ambiguous. The CDR3 extends over 15 amino acids. The V gene lost 3 bases and the J gene lost 1 base, with 12 bases spanning the gap. Looked up from germline, CDR1 is MNHEY and CDR2 is SMNVEV (reference sequence). CDR3 bases: TGTGCCAGCAGTTTTACGTGGTTGGGGAACACTGAAGCTTTCTTT. The encoded protein is CASSFTWLGNTEAFF.